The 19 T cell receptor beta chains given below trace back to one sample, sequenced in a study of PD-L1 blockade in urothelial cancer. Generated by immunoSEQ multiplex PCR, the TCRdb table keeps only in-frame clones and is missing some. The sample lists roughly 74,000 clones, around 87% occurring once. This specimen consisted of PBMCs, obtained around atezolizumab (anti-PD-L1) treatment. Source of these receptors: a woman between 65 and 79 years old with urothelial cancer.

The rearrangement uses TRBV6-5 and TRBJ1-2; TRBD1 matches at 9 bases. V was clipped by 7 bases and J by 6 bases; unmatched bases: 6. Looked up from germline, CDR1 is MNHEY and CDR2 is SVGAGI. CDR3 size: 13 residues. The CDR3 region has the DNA TGTGCCAGCAACGCGGGACAGGGAGATGGCTACACCTTC. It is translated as CASNAGQGDGYTF.

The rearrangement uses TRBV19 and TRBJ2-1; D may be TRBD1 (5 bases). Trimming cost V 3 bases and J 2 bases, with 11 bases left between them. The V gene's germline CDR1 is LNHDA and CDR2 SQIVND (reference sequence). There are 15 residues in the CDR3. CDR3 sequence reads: CASSIALGPYNEQFF. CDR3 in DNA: TGTGCCAGTAGTATCGCCTTGGGGCCCTACAATGAGCAGTTCTTC.

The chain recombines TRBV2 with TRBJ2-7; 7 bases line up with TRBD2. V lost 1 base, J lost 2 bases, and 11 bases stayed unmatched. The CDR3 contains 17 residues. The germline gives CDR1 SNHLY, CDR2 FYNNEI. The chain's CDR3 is CASSEGRDYLSTYEQYF. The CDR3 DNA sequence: TGTGCCAGCAGTGAAGGCAGGGACTACCTATCGACCTACGAGCAGTACTTC.

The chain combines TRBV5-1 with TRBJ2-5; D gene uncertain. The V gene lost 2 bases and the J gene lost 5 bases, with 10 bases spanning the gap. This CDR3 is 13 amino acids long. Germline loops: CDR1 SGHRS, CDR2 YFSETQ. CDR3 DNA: TGCGCCAGCAGCTTAGGAGTATTCGAGACCCAGTACTTC. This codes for CASSLGVFETQYF.

DNA of the CDR3: TGTGCCAGCAGCTTCGCGGGGATGGGGGGCTACACCTTC. The encoded protein is CASSFAGMGGYTF. The chain combines TRBV11-2 with TRBJ1-2; D is unresolved. Between the trimmed V and J ends, which lost 3 bases and 8 bases, there was a span of 13 bases. This CDR3 is 13 amino acids long. The germline CDR1 and CDR2 sequences are SGHAT and FQNNGV.

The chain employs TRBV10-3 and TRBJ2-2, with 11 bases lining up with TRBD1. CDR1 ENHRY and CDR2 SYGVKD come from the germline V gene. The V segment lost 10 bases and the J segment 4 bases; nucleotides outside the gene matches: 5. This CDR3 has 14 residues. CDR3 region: CANSGQGGTGELFF. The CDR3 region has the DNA TGTGCCAACTCGGGACAGGGGGGCACCGGGGAGCTGTTTTTT.

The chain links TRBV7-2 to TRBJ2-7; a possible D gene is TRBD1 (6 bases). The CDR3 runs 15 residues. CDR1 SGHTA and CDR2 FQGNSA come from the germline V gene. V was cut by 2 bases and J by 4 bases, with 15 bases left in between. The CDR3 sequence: CASSLNRDTEYEQYF. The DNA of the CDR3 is TGTGCCAGCAGCTTAAACCGGGACACCGAATACGAGCAGTACTTC.

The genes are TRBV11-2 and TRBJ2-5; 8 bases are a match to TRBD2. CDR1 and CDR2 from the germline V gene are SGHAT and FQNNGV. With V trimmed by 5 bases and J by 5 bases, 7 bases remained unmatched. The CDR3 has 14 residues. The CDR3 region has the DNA TGTGCCAGCAGCCGACCGGGACTAGTGGAGACCCAGTACTTC. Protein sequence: CASSRPGLVETQYF.

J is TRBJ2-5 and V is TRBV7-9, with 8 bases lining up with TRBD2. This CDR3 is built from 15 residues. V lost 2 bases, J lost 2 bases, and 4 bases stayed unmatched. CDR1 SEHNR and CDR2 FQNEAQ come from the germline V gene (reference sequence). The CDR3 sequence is CASSLLASGQETQYF. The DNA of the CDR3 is TGTGCCAGCAGCTTATTGGCTAGCGGGCAAGAGACCCAGTACTTC. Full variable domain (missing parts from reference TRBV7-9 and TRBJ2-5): DTGVSQNPRHKITKRGQNVTFRCDPISEHNRLYWYRQTLGQGPEFLTYFQNEAQLEKSRLLSDRFSAERPKGSFSTLEIQRTEQGDSAMYLCASSLLASGQETQYFGPGTRLLVL.

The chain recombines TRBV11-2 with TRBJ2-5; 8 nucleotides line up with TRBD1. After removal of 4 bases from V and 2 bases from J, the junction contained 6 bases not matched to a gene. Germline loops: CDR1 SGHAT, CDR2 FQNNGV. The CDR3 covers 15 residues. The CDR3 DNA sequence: TGTGCCAGCAGCTCAGGACAGGGCGTTCAAGAGACCCAGTACTTC. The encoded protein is CASSSGQGVQETQYF.

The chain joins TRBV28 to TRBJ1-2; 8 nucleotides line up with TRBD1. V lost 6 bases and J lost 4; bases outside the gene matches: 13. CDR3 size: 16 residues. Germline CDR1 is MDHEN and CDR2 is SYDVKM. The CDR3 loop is CASSPYGRQGTYGYTF. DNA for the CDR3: TGTGCCAGCAGCCCATATGGCCGACAGGGGACCTATGGCTACACCTTC.

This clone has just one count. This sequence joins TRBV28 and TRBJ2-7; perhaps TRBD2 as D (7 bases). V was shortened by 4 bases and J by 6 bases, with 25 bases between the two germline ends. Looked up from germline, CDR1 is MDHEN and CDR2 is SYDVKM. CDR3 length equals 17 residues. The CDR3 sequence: CASSSAGLGGGRGEQYF. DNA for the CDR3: TGTGCCAGCAGTTCCGCAGGTTTGGGGGGCGGGAGAGGCGAGCAGTACTTC.

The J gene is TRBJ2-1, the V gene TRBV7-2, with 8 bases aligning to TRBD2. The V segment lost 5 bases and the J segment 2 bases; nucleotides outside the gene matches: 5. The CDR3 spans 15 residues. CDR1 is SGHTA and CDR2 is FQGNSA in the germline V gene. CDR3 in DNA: TGTGCCAGCAGCCCAACCGGGGGGGCCTACAATGAGCAGTTCTTC. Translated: CASSPTGGAYNEQFF.

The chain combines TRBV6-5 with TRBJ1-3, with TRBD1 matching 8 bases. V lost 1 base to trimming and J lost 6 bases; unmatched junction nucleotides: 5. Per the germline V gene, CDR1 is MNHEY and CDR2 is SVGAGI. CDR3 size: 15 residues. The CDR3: CASSYWQTGENTIYF. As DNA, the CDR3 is TGTGCCAGCAGTTACTGGCAGACAGGGGAAAACACCATATATTTT.

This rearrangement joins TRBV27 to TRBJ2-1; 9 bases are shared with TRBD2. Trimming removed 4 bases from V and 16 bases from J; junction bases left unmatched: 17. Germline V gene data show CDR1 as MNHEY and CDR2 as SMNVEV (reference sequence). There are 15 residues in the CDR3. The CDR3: CASSSYLGGSGSDFF. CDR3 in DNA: TGTGCCAGCAGTTCCTATCTGGGGGGTAGCGGGAGTGATTTCTTC.

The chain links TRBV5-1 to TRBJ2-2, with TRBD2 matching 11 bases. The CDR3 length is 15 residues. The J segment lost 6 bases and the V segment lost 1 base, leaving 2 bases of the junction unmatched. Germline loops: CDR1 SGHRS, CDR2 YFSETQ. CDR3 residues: CASSLISGGAGELFF. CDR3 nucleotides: TGCGCCAGCAGCTTGATTAGCGGGGGGGCCGGGGAGCTGTTTTTT.

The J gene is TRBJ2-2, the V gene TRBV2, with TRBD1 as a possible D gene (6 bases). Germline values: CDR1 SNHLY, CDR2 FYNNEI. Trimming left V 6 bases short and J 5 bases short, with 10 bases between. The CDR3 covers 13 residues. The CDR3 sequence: CASRTGSTGELFF. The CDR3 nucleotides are TGTGCCAGCAGGACAGGTTCGACCGGGGAGCTGTTTTTT.

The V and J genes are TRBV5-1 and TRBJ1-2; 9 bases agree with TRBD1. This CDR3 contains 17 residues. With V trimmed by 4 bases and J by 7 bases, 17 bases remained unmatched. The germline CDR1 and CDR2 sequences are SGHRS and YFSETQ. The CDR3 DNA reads TGCGCCAGCAGCCCGGGACAGGGCGAGGAACTCATATTTGGCTACACCTTC. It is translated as CASSPGQGEELIFGYTF.

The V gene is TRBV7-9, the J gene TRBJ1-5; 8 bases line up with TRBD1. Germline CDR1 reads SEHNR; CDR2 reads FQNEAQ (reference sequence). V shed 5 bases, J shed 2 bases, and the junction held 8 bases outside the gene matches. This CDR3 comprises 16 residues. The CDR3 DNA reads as TGTGCCAGCAGCGCACCACCGGGACAGGGCAATCAGCCCCAGCATTTT. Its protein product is CASSAPPGQGNQPQHF.